This TCR beta chain appears in the sequencing data of a study of cytomegalovirus exposure and HLA in healthy donors. General observations from the study: Cytomegalovirus association was listed for under 200 TCR beta chains. A later analysis found first-cohort TCR clusters tended to co-occur in the 110 or so validation repertoires. Reports showed the classifier diagnosing cytomegalovirus status with high specificity and sensitivity. Specific recognition of CMV antigens was confirmed in vitro for a few chains (all CMV-associated).

TCRdb's copy holds only in-frame clones and misses some; the assay was immunoSEQ multiplex PCR. The table has some 180,000 clones, around nine tenths seen once; the top ten hold 7.2%. As for this clone: Its antigen is currently unknown.

Sequenced input: PBMCs. This TCR derives from a man younger than 45 in good health and CMV-seropositive.

The CDR3: CASSIAGTEAFF. In nucleotides, the CDR3 is TGTGCCAGTAGTATTGCCGGAACTGAAGCTTTCTTT. V is TRBV19 and J is TRBJ1-1; D gene ambiguous. Per the germline V gene, CDR1 is LNHDA and CDR2 is SQIVND (reference sequence). The CDR3 runs to 12 residues. V lost 3 bases and J 5 bases, leaving 7 bases between the germline ends.